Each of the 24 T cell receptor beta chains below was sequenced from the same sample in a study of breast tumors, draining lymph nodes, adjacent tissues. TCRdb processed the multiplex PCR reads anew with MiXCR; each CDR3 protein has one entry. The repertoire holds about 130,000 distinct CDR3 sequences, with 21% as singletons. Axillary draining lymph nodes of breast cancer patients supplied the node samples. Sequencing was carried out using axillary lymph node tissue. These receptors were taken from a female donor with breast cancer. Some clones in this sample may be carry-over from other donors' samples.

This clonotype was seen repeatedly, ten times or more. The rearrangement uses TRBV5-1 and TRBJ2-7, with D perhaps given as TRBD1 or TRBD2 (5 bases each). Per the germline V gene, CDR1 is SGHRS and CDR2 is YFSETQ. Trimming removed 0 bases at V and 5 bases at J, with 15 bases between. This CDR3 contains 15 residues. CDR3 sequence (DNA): TGCGCCAGCAGCTTGGTCCCAGGGCTGGGAGACGAGCAGTACTTC. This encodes CASSLVPGLGDEQYF.

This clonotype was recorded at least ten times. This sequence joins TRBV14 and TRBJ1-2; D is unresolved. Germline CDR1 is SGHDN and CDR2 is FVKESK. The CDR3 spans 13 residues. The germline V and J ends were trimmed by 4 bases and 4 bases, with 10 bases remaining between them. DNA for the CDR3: TGTGCCAGCAGCCTCCGCAACAGCTATGGCTACACCTTC. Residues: CASSLRNSYGYTF.

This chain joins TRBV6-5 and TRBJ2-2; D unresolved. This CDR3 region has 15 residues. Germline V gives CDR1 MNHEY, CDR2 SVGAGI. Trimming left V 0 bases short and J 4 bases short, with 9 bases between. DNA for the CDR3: TGTGCCAGCAGTTACTCTGAAGGAGCCACCGGGGAGCTGTTTTTT. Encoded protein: CASSYSEGATGELFF.

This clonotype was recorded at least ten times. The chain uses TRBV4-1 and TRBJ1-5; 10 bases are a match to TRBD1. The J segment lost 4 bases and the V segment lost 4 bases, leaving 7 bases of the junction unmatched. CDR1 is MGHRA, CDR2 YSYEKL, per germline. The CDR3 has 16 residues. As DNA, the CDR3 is TGCGCCAGCAGCCTCTCGGGACAGGGGAAAAATCAGCCCCAGCATTTT. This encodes CASSLSGQGKNQPQHF.

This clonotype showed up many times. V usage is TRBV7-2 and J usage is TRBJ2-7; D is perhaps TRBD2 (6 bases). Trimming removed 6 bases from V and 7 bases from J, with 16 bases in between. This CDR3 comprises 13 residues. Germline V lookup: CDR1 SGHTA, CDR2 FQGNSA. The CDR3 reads CASRGSGVLEQYF. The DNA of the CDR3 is TGTGCCAGCAGGGGGTCGGGAGTATTGGAGCAGTACTTC.

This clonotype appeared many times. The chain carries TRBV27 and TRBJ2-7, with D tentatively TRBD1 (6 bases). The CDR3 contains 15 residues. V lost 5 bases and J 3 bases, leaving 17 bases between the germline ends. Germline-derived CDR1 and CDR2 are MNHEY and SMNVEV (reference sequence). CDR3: CASSPPSGQYYEQYF. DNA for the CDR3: TGTGCCAGCAGTCCCCCCTCCGGACAGTACTACGAGCAGTACTTC.

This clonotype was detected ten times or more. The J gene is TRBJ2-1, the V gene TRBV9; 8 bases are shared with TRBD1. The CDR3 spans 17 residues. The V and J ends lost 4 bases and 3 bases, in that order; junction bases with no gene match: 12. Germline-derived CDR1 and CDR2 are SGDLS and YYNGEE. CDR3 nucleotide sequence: TGTGCCAGCAGCCCCCGGACAGGGTCTAGCTACTACAATGAGCAGTTCTTC. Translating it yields CASSPRTGSSYYNEQFF. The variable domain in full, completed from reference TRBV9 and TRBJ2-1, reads DSGVTQTPKHLITATGQRVTLRCSPRSGDLSVYWYQQSLDQGLQFLIQYYNGEERAKGNILERFSAQQFPDLHSELNLSSLELGDSALYFCASSPRTGSSYYNEQFFGPGTRLTVL.

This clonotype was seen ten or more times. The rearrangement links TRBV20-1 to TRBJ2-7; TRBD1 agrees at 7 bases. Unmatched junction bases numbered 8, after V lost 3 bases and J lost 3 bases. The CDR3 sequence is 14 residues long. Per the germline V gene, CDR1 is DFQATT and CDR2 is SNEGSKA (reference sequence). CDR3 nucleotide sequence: TGCAGTGCTAGCCTGCCGGGACAGCGCTACGAGCAGTACTTC. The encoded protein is CSASLPGQRYEQYF.

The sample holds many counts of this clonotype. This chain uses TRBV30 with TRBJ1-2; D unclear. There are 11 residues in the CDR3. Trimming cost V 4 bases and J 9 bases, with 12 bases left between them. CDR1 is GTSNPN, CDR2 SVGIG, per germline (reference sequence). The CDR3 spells CAWKSLNSYTF. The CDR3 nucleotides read TGTGCCTGGAAATCGTTGAACAGCTACACCTTC.

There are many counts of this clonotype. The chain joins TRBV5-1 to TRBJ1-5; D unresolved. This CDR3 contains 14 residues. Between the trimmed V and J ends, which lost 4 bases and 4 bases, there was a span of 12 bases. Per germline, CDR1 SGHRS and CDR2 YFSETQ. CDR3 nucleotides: TGCGCCAGCAGCCGACAAGGTGGGAATCAGCCCCAGCATTTT. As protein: CASSRQGGNQPQHF.

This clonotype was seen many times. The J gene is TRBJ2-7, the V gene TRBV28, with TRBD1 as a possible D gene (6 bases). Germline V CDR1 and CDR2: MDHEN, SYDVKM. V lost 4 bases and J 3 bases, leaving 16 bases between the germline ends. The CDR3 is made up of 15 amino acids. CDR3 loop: CASSSTGTQNYEQYF. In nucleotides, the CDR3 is TGTGCCAGCAGTTCAACCGGGACACAAAACTACGAGCAGTACTTC.

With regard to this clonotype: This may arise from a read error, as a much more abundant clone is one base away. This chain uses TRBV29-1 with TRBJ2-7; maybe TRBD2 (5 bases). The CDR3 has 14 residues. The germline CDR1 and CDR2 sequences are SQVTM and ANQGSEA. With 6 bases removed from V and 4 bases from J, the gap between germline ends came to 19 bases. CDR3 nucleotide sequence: TGCAGCGTGGTCACGGTTAGCGAGGGATACGAGCAGTACTTC. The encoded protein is CSVVTVSEGYEQYF.

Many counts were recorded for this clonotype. As DNA, the CDR3 is TGTGCCAGCAGCGACCCGTTTGGACAGTTAGAGTCAGGCTACACCTTC. Protein: CASSDPFGQLESGYTF. V is TRBV7-9 and J is TRBJ1-2, with a possible D match to TRBD1 (6 bases). The germline CDR1 and CDR2 sequences are SEHNR and FQNEAQ (reference sequence). The V end lost 5 bases, the J end lost 8 bases, and 24 bases lay between the germline ends. This CDR3 has 16 residues.

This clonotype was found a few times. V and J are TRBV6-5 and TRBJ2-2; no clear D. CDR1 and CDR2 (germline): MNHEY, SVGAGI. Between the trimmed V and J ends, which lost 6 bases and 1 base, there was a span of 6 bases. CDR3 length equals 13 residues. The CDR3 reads CASRDLNTGELFF. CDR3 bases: TGTGCCAGCAGGGATTTGAACACCGGGGAGCTGTTTTTT.

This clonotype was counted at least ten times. This CDR3 is CASSVTGATYEQYF. CDR3 sequence (DNA): TGTGCCAGCAGCGTGACAGGGGCTACTTACGAGCAGTACTTC. This rearrangement joins TRBV9 to TRBJ2-7, with TRBD1 identical over 8 bases. From germline, CDR1 is SGDLS and CDR2 YYNGEE. With V trimmed by 2 bases and J by 4 bases, 5 bases remained unmatched. The CDR3 is made up of 14 amino acids.

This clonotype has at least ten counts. The CDR3 sequence: CATSRRTEGSPLHF. CDR3 DNA: TGTGCCACCAGCAGGAGGACGGAAGGCTCACCCCTCCACTTT. The gene calls are TRBV15 and TRBJ1-6; no definite D call. Looked up from germline, CDR1 is LNHNV and CDR2 is YYDKDF (reference sequence). The CDR3 consists of 14 residues. Between the trimmed V and J ends, which lost 3 bases and 10 bases, there was a span of 13 bases.

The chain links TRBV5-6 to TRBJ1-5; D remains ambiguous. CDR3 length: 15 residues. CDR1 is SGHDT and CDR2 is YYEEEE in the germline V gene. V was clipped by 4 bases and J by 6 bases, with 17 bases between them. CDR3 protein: CASSPSHTVSQPQHF. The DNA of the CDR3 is TGTGCCAGCAGCCCTTCCCACACAGTCAGTCAGCCCCAGCATTTT.

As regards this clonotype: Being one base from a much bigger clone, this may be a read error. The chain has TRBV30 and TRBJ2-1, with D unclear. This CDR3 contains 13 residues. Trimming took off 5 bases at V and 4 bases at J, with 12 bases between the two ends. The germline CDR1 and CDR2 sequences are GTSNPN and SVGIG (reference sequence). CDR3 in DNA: TGTGCCTGGGGTTGGGAAGGATACAATGAGCAGTTCTTC. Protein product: CAWGWEGYNEQFF. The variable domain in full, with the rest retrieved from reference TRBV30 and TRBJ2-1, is SQTIHQWPATLVQPVGSPLSLECTVEGTSNPNLYWYRQAAGRGLQLLFYSVGIGQISSEVPQNLSASRPQDRQFILSSKKLLLSDSGFYLCAWGWEGYNEQFFGPGTRLTVL.

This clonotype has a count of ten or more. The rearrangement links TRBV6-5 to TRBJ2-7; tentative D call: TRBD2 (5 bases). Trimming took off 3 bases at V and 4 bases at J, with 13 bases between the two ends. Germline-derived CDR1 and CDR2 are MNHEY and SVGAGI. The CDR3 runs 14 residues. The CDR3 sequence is CASSYAGSGYEQYF. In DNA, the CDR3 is TGTGCCAGCAGTTATGCGGGCAGTGGGTACGAGCAGTACTTC.

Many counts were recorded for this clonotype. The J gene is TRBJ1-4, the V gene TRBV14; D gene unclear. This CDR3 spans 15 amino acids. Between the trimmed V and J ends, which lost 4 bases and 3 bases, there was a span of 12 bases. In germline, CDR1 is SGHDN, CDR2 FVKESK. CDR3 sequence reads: CASSLPGRANEKLFF. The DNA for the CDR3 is TGTGCCAGCAGCCTGCCCGGGCGGGCTAATGAAAAACTGTTTTTT. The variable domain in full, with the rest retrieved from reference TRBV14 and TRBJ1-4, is EAGVTQFPSHSVIEKGQTVTLRCDPISGHDNLYWYRRVMGKEIKFLLHFVKESKQDESGMPNNRFLAERTGGTYSTLKVQPAELEDSGVYFCASSLPGRANEKLFFGSGTQLSVL.

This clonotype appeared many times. CDR3 residues: CATVSLGQGIYEQYF. In nucleotides, the CDR3 is TGTGCCACCGTCAGCTTGGGACAGGGGATATACGAGCAGTACTTC. The chain combines TRBV27 with TRBJ2-7; TRBD1 agrees at 10 bases. The CDR3 spans 15 residues. Germline assignment: CDR1 MNHEY and CDR2 SMNVEV (reference sequence). Trimming took 10 bases from V and 4 from J; bases not matched to a gene: 13.

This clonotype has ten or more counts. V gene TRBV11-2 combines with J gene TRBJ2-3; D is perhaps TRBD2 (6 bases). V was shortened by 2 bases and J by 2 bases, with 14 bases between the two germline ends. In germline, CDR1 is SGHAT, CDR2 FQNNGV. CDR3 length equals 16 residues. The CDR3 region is CASSLSPGLPTDTQYF. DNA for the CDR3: TGTGCCAGCAGCTTATCCCCGGGACTTCCCACAGATACGCAGTATTTT.

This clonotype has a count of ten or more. The chain's CDR3 is CAWSIQRANEQFF. In DNA form, the CDR3 reads TGTGCCTGGAGTATCCAGCGGGCGAATGAGCAGTTCTTC. The chain combines TRBV30 with TRBJ2-1, with D maybe TRBD2 (6 bases). V was trimmed by 2 bases and J by 7 bases, leaving 12 bases between them. CDR1 and CDR2 from the germline V gene are GTSNPN and SVGIG (reference sequence). This CDR3 comprises 13 residues.

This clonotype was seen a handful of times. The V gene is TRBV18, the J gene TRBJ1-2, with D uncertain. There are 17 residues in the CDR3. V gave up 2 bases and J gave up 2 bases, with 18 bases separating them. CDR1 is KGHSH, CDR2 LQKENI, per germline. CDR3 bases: TGTGCCAGCTCACCAGTTAGTCCAAGTTTAATCAACTATGGCTACACCTTC. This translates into CASSPVSPSLINYGYTF.